This TCR beta chain comes out of a study of blood T cell repertoires in COVID-19. Produced via immunoSEQ multiplex PCR; TCRdb's table is partial and in-frame only. This sample has fewer than 80,000 clones, with 75% to 95% found just once. In its sample, this clone was seen once. Germline lookup yields CDR1 KGHSH and CDR2 LQKENI. Deletions cut 3 bases from V and 5 bases from J, with 14 bases between. There are 15 residues in the CDR3. The rearrangement uses TRBV18 and TRBJ1-5, with D possibly matching TRBD1 (6 bases). This clonotype was sampled from a human donor in a cohort sampled during active COVID-19. Sequenced input: peripheral blood. CDR3 bases: TGTGCCAGCTCACCCGTCGGGACACCCGATCAGCCCCAGCATTTT. It codes for CASSPVGTPDQPQHF.